The next 21 T cell receptor beta chains were all read from a single sample in a study of blood T cell repertoires in COVID-19. Using immunoSEQ multiplex PCR, the repertoire was profiled, and TCRdb retains in-frame clones only, with some absent. The data contain 150,000 or so clones, 80% of them singletons. Sequencing input: PBMCs or T cells enriched from blood (not recorded which). The receptors here all came from a middle-aged man who had recovered from COVID-19.

This clone was seen just once. V and J are TRBV7-3 and TRBJ1-1; D uncertain. Trimming shortened V by 2 bases and J by 10 bases, and 14 bases separated the two germline ends. This CDR3 has 13 residues. The V gene's germline CDR1 is SGHTA and CDR2 FQGTGA. CDR3 sequence reads: CASSLDIGRGAFF. The CDR3 DNA follows: TGTGCCAGCAGCTTAGATATAGGCCGGGGAGCTTTCTTT. Full variable domain (remainder filled in from reference TRBV7-3 and TRBJ1-1): GAGVSQTPSNKVTEKGKYVELRCDPISGHTALYWYRQSLGQGPEFLIYFQGTGAADDSGLPNDRFFAVRPEGSVSTLKIQRTERGDSAVYLCASSLDIGRGAFFGQGTRLTVV.

The chain couples TRBV4-2 to TRBJ1-2; 7 nucleotides match TRBD1. This CDR3 has 16 residues. After removal of 3 bases from V and 3 bases from J, the junction contained 10 bases not matched to a gene. Germline-derived CDR1 and CDR2 are LGHNA and YNFKEQ. The CDR3: CASSHGLAQGDYGYTF. In DNA form, the CDR3 reads TGTGCCAGCAGCCACGGCCTCGCCCAGGGGGACTATGGCTACACCTTC.

J is TRBJ2-3 and V is TRBV24-1, with D perhaps TRBD1 (6 bases). The V gene's germline CDR1 is KGHDR and CDR2 SFDVKD. CDR3 length: 16 residues. Trimming stripped 3 bases from V and 3 bases from J, with 15 bases between. This CDR3 is CATSDPTGPGTDTQYF. For the CDR3, the DNA is TGTGCCACCAGTGATCCCACAGGGCCAGGGACAGATACGCAGTATTTT.

In this sample, this clone turned up once. J is TRBJ2-3 and V is TRBV7-9; 8 bases agree with TRBD1. CDR3 size: 15 residues. V trimming: 5 bases; J trimming: 4 bases; junction bases outside the gene matches: 8. Per germline, CDR1 SEHNR and CDR2 FQNEAQ (reference sequence). The CDR3 here is CASSTDRGRPDTQYF. The CDR3 DNA reads TGTGCCAGCAGCACCGACAGGGGTCGTCCAGATACGCAGTATTTT.

The rearrangement uses TRBV2 and TRBJ2-1, with a possible D match to TRBD1 (5 bases). CDR1 and CDR2 (germline): SNHLY, FYNNEI. The CDR3 is 13 amino acids. Trimming removed 2 bases from V and 6 bases from J, with 8 bases in between. CDR3 in amino acids: CASSESGINEQFF. The CDR3 coding sequence is TGTGCCAGCAGTGAATCAGGGATCAATGAGCAGTTCTTC.

This chain connects TRBV5-8 to TRBJ1-4, with TRBD1 matching 9 bases. CDR3 length: 15 amino acids. Germline V gene lookup returns CDR1 SGHTS and CDR2 YDEGEE. V gave up 3 bases and J gave up 7 bases; unmatched junction bases: 7. The CDR3: CASSWWGQGREKLFF. The CDR3 DNA reads TGTGCCAGCAGCTGGTGGGGACAGGGTCGTGAAAAACTGTTTTTT.

The chain uses TRBV5-1 and TRBJ1-3; 9 nucleotides agree with TRBD1. Germline values: CDR1 SGHRS, CDR2 YFSETQ. V shed 2 bases, J shed 3 bases, and the junction held 6 bases outside the gene matches. The CDR3 is made up of 16 amino acids. DNA for the CDR3: TGCGCCAGCAGCTTCGGGACAGGGTTTGTTGGAAACACCATATATTTT. It translates to CASSFGTGFVGNTIYF.

J is TRBJ2-1 and V is TRBV7-2; 8 bases map to TRBD2. CDR1 and CDR2 from the germline V gene are SGHTA and FQGNSA. Unmatched junction bases numbered 6, after V lost 7 bases and J lost 4 bases. CDR3 size: 14 residues. CDR3 in amino acids: CASKVGLEYNEQFF. Written as DNA, the CDR3 is TGTGCCAGCAAAGTGGGACTAGAATACAATGAGCAGTTCTTC.

This clone was seen once. The chain uses TRBV30 and TRBJ2-1, with D uncertain. This CDR3 is 16 amino acids long. V was cut by 0 bases and J by 3 bases, with 15 bases left in between. Germline CDR1 reads GTSNPN; CDR2 reads SVGIG (reference sequence). The CDR3 DNA sequence: TGTGCCTGGAGTGTACGTCCCGGGTTCGACTACAATGAGCAGTTCTTC. Its translation is CAWSVRPGFDYNEQFF.

The chain recombines TRBV6-5 with TRBJ1-1; 10 positions match TRBD1. V lost 6 bases, J lost 6 bases, and 1 base stayed unmatched. Per the germline V gene, CDR1 is MNHEY and CDR2 is SVGAGI. The CDR3 has 12 residues. The CDR3, as DNA: TGTGCCAGCAGAGGGACAGGGGCTGAAGCTTTCTTT. This codes for CASRGTGAEAFF.

This clone was picked up a small number of times. This rearrangement joins TRBV25-1 to TRBJ1-2; no firm D call. Trimming shortened V by 5 bases and J by 7 bases, and 8 bases separated the two germline ends. Per the germline V gene, CDR1 is MGHDK and CDR2 is SYGVNS. The CDR3 is made up of 11 amino acids. The CDR3 DNA is TGTGCCAGCAGTCGGGGTCCTGGCTACACCTTC. This encodes CASSRGPGYTF.

The V gene is TRBV29-1, the J gene TRBJ1-5, with 7 bases identical to TRBD1. V was pared by 4 bases and J by 3 bases, with 3 bases of the junction left unmatched. The CDR3 runs to 13 residues. Germline V gives CDR1 SQVTM, CDR2 ANQGSEA. The CDR3: CSVGGTDNQPQHF. In DNA form, the CDR3 reads TGCAGCGTTGGAGGGACAGACAATCAGCCCCAGCATTTT.

As for this clone: The CDR3 carries no conserved terminal phenylalanine or tryptophan, so it likely arises from a read error. The gene calls are TRBV6-2 or TRBV6-3 and TRBJ1-1, with 7 bases aligning to TRBD1. With 0 bases clipped from V and 0 bases from J, the junction kept 4 bases outside the gene matches. Germline-derived CDR1 and CDR2 are MNHEY and SVGEGT. The CDR3 extends over 16 amino acids. The CDR3 protein is CASSYSKTGVNTEAFL. As DNA, the CDR3 is TGTGCCAGCAGTTACTCGAAAACAGGGGTGAACACTGAAGCTTTCCTT.

The V and J genes are TRBV2 and TRBJ1-5; no definite D call. V shed 1 base and J shed 7 bases, with 11 bases lying between them. The CDR3 has 14 amino acids. From germline, CDR1 is SNHLY and CDR2 FYNNEI. DNA of the CDR3: TGTGCCAGCAGTGAAGAAGGGAGGAGACAGCCCCAGCATTTT. This gives the protein CASSEEGRRQPQHF.

The chain employs TRBV19 and TRBJ1-1, with D perhaps TRBD1 (5 bases). Germline CDR1 reads LNHDA; CDR2 reads SQIVND (reference sequence). The CDR3 is made up of 14 amino acids. V shed 6 bases and J shed 4 bases, with 15 bases lying between them. The CDR3 region is CASRQPGGGTEAFF. DNA of the CDR3: TGTGCCAGTAGGCAGCCGGGGGGGGGCACTGAAGCTTTCTTT.

This rearrangement joins TRBV10-3 to TRBJ2-3; 10 bases align to TRBD1. CDR1 and CDR2 (germline): ENHRY, SYGVKD. The CDR3 spans 12 residues. Losses at the gene ends were 10 bases for V and 4 bases for J; bases not matched to a gene: 2. The CDR3 sequence: CATGTGADTQYF. CDR3 DNA sequence: TGTGCCACCGGGACAGGGGCAGATACGCAGTATTTT.

This chain joins TRBV24-1 and TRBJ1-2; unclear D gene. Germline V CDR1 and CDR2: KGHDR, SFDVKD. Trimming shortened V by 3 bases and J by 4 bases, and 8 bases separated the two germline ends. The CDR3 contains 13 residues. In DNA form, the CDR3 reads TGTGCCACCAGTGATGTGCACGGCTATGGCTACACCTTC. Protein product: CATSDVHGYGYTF.

This chain connects TRBV7-3 to TRBJ2-3, with TRBD2 identical over 14 bases. This CDR3 comprises 16 residues. The V gene's germline CDR1 is SGHTA and CDR2 FQGTGA. V lost 6 bases and J lost 5; bases outside the gene matches: 7. CDR3 sequence reads: CASSRGLAGERDTQYF. DNA for the CDR3: TGTGCCAGCAGTCGGGGACTAGCGGGGGAAAGAGATACGCAGTATTTT. The full variable domain, completed using reference TRBV7-3 and TRBJ2-3, is GAGVSQTPSNKVTEKGKYVELRCDPISGHTALYWYRQSLGQGPEFLIYFQGTGAADDSGLPNDRFFAVRPEGSVSTLKIQRTERGDSAVYLCASSRGLAGERDTQYFGPGTRLTVL.

This chain links TRBV30 with TRBJ2-6; possibly TRBD2 for D (6 bases). CDR1 is GTSNPN, CDR2 SVGIG, per germline (reference sequence). The CDR3 runs to 13 residues. Trimming took off 0 bases at V and 9 bases at J, with 9 bases between the two ends. CDR3 sequence: CAWSVGGGNVLTF. The CDR3 DNA follows: TGTGCCTGGAGTGTGGGGGGAGGCAACGTCCTGACTTTC.

The V and J genes are TRBV28 and TRBJ2-7; a possible D gene is TRBD1 (5 bases). Germline V gene data show CDR1 as MDHEN and CDR2 as SYDVKM. Trimming cost V 1 base and J 5 bases, with 9 bases left between them. This CDR3 is built from 13 residues. CDR3 sequence (DNA): TGTGCCAGCAGTTTATCGGTCAGGGACGAGCAGTACTTC. Encoded protein: CASSLSVRDEQYF.

The chain links TRBV27 to TRBJ1-2; TRBD1 matches 10 bases. Germline trimming cut 10 bases from V and 4 bases from J; bases unmatched to any gene: 12. The CDR3 has 15 amino acids. Germline lookup yields CDR1 MNHEY and CDR2 SMNVEV (reference sequence). The CDR3 sequence: CATSRGTGAFYGYTF. CDR3 nucleotide sequence: TGTGCCACCAGCCGCGGGACAGGGGCTTTCTATGGCTACACCTTC.